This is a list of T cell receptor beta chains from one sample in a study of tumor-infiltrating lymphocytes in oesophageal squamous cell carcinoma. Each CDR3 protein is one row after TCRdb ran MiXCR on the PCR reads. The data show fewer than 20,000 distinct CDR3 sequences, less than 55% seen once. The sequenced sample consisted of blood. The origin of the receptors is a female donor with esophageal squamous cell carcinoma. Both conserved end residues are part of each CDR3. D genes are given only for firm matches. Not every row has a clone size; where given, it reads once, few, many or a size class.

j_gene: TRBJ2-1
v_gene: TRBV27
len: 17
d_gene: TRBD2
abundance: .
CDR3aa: CASSSLAGVVGRNEQFF
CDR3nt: TGTGCCAGCAGTTCCCTAGCGGGAGTGGTGGGTAGGAATGAGCAGTTCTTC

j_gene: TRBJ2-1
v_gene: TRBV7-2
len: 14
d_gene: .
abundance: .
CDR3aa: CASSLGLSYNEQFF
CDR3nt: TGTGCCAGCAGCTTAGGGCTGTCCTACAATGAGCAGTTCTTC

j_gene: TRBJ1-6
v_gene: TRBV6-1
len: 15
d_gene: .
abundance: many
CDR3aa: CASRTSGSLGTPLHF
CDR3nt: TGTGCCAGCAGAACGTCGGGTTCCCTGGGGACACCCCTCCACTTT

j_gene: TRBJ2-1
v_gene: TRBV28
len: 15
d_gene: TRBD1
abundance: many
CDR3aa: CASSRPGQGSYEQFF
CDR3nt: TGTGCCAGCAGTCGTCCGGGACAGGGCTCTTACGAGCAGTTCTTC

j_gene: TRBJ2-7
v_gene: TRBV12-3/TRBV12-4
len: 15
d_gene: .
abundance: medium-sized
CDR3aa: CASSLFRGRSYEQYF
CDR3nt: TGTGCCAGCAGTTTATTCCGGGGGCGAAGCTACGAGCAGTACTTC

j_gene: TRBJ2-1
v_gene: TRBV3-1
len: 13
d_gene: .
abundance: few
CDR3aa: CASSQDLLGEQFF
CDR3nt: TGTGCCAGCAGCCAAGATTTGTTGGGTGAGCAGTTCTTC

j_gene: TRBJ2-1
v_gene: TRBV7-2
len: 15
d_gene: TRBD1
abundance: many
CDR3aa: CASSLRTGRNDEQFF
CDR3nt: TGTGCCAGCAGCTTAAGGACAGGCCGTAACGATGAGCAGTTCTTC

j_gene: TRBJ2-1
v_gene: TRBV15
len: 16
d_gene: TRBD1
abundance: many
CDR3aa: CATSSAGGVFWDEQFF
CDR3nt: TGTGCCACCAGCAGCGCAGGGGGAGTTTTCTGGGATGAGCAGTTCTTC

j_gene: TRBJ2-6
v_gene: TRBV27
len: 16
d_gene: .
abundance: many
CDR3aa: CASSLHRNSGANVLTF
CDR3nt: TGTGCCAGCAGTTTACACAGGAACTCTGGGGCCAACGTCCTGACTTTC

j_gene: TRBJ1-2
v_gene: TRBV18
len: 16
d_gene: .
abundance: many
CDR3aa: CASSQGNPANNYGYTF
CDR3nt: TGTGCCAGCTCGCAGGGGAACCCTGCCAACAACTATGGCTACACCTTC

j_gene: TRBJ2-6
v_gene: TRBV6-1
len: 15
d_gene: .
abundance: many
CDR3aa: CASRGQSSGANVLTF
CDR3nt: TGTGCCAGCAGGGGTCAATCTTCTGGGGCCAACGTCCTGACTTTC

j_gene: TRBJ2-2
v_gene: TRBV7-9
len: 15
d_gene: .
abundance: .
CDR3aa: CASSLMSGGTGELFF
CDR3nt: TGTGCCAGCAGCTTAATGTCTGGCGGGACCGGGGAGCTGTTTTTT

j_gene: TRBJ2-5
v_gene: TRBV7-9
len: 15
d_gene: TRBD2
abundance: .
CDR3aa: CASSFRRGSQETQYF
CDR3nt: TGTGCCAGCAGCTTTCGGCGGGGGAGTCAAGAGACCCAGTACTTC

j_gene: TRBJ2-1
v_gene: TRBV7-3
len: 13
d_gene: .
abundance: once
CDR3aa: CASSLSRDNEQFF
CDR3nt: TGTGCCAGCAGCTTATCACGCGACAATGAGCAGTTCTTC

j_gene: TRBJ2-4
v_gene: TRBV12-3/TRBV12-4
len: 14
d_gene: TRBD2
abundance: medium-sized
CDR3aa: CASSSGGALNIQYF
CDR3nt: TGTGCCAGCAGTAGCGGGGGGGCCTTAAACATTCAGTACTTC

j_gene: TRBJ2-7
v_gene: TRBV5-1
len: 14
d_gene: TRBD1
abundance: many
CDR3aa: CASSLEGQGNEQYF
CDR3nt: TGCGCCAGCAGCTTGGAAGGACAGGGTAACGAGCAGTACTTC

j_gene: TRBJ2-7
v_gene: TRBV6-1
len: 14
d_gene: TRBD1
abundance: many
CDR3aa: CASSGGQGANEQYF
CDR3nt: TGTGCCAGCAGTGGAGGACAGGGGGCGAATGAGCAGTACTTC

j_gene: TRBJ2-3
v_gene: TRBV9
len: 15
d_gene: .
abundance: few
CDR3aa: CASSVAGFSTDTQYF
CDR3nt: TGTGCCAGCAGCGTAGCGGGCTTTAGCACAGATACGCAGTATTTT

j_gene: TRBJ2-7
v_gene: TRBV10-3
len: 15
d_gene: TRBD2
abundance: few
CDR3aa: CATSGPAGPSYEQYF
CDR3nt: TGTGCCACCAGCGGGCCAGCGGGGCCCTCCTACGAGCAGTACTTC

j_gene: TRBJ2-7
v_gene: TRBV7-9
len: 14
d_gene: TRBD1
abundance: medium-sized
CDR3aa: CASSPGGSSYEQYF
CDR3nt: TGTGCCAGCAGCCCAGGGGGTAGCTCCTACGAGCAGTACTTC

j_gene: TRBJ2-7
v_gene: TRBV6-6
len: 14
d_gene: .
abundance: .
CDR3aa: CASSAKADSYEQYF
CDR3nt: TGTGCCAGCAGCGCTAAAGCGGATTCCTACGAGCAGTACTTC

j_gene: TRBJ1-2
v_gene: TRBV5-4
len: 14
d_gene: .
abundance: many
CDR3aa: CASSLGVGNYGYTF
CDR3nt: TGTGCCAGCAGCTTGGGGGTCGGTAACTATGGCTACACCTTC

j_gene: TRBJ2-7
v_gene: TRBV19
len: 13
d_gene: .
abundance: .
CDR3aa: CASSIAQGREQYF
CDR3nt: TGTGCCAGTAGTATAGCCCAGGGTCGGGAGCAGTACTTC

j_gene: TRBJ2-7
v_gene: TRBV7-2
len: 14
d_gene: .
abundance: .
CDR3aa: CASSLGASSGEQYF
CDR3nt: TGTGCCAGCAGCTTAGGCGCTAGTTCCGGCGAGCAGTACTTC

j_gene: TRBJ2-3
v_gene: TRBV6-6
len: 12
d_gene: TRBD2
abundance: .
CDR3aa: CASGVREGPQYF
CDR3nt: TGTGCCAGCGGGGTCCGGGAGGGCCCGCAGTATTTT

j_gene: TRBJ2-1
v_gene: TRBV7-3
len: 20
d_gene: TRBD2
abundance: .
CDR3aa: CASSLRDRGRTSGKYNEQFF
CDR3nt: TGTGCCAGCAGCTTACGAGACAGGGGAAGAACTAGCGGGAAGTACAATGAGCAGTTCTTC

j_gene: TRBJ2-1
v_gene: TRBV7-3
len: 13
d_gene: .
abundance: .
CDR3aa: CASSLAPWEEQFF
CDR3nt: TGTGCCAGCAGCTTGGCCCCCTGGGAAGAGCAGTTCTTC

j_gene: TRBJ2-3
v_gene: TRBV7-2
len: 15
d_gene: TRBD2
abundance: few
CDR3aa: CASSQLAGVPDTQYF
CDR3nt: TGTGCCAGCAGTCAACTAGCGGGAGTCCCAGATACGCAGTATTTT

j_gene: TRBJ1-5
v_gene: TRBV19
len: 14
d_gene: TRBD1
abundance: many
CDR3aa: CATASRDRFQPQHF
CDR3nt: TGTGCCACAGCCTCGCGGGACAGATTTCAGCCCCAGCATTTT

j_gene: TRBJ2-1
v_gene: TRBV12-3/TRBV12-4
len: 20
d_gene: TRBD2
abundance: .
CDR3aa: CASSPLLSSGRARTYNEQFF
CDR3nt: TGTGCCAGCAGTCCCCTCCTCTCAAGCGGGAGGGCCAGAACCTACAATGAGCAGTTCTTC

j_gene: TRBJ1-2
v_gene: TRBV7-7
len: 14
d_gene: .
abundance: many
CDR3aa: CASSIEQGHYGYTF
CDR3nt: TGTGCTAGCAGCATTGAACAGGGCCACTATGGCTACACCTTC

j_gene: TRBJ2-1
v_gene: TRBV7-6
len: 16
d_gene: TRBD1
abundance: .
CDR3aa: CASSTGTGLGNSPLHF
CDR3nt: TGTGCCAGCAGCACCGGGACAGGCCTTGGGAATTCACCCCTCCACTTC

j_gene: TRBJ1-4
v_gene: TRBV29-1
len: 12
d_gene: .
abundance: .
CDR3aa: CSVTATNEKLFF
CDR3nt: TGCAGCGTAACAGCAACTAATGAAAAACTGTTTTTT

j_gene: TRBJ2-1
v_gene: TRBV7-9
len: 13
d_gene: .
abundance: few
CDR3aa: CASSSGTHNEQFF
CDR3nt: TGTGCCAGCAGCTCCGGGACTCACAATGAGCAGTTCTTC

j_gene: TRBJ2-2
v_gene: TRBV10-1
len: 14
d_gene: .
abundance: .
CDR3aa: CASSNLGGSGELFF
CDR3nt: TGCGCCAGCAGTAACCTTGGAGGTTCCGGGGAGCTGTTTTTT

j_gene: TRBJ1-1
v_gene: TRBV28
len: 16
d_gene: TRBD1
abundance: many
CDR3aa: CASSSPYDRAVPEAFF
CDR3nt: TGTGCCAGCAGTTCCCCCTACGACAGGGCCGTCCCTGAAGCTTTCTTT

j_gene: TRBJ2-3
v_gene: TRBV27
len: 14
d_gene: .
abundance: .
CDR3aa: CASSSGSAAYEQYF
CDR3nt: TGTGCCAGCAGTAGTGGGTCGGCCGCCTACGAGCAGTATTTT

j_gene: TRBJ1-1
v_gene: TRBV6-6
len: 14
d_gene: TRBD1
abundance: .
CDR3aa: CASSGDRGDTEAFF
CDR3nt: TGTGCCAGCAGTGGAGACAGGGGTGACACTGAAGCTTTCTTT

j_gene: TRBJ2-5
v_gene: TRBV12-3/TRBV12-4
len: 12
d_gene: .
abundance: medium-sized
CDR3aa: CASSSIRETQYF
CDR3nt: TGTGCCAGCAGTTCAATCAGAGAGACCCAGTACTTC

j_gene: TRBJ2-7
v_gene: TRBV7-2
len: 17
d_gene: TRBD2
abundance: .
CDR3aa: CASSFRAGRGRSYEQYF
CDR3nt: TGTGCCAGCAGCTTTCGAGCGGGGCGGGGACGCTCCTACGAGCAGTACTTC

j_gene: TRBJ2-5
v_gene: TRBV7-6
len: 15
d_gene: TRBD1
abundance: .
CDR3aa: CASSLAHRGWETQYF
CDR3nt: TGTGCCAGCAGCTTAGCCCACAGGGGCTGGGAGACCCAGTACTTC

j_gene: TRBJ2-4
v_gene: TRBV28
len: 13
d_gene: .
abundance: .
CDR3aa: CASSIPSRVAQYF
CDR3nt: TGTGCCAGCAGTATTCCCTCAAGGGTCGCTCAGTACTTC

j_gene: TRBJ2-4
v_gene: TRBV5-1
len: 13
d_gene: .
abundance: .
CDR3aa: CASTGDNKNIQYF
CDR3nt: TGCGCCAGCACCGGGGACAACAAAAACATTCAGTACTTC

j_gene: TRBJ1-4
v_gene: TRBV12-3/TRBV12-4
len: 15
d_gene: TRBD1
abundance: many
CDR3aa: CASTGDRGRLEKLFF
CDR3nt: TGTGCCAGCACCGGGGACAGGGGGCGCCTAGAAAAACTGTTTTTT

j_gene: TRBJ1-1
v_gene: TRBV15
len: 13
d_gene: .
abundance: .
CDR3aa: CATSKAAGTEAFF
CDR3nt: TGTGCCACCAGCAAAGCGGCGGGTACTGAAGCTTTCTTT

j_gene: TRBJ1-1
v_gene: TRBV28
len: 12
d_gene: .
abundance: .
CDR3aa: CASSLDGTEAFF
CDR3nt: TGTGCCAGCAGTTTAGATGGGACTGAAGCTTTCTTT

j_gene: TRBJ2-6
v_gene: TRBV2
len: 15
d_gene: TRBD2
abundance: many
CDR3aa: CASGGGTAGANVLTF
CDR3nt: TGTGCCAGCGGGGGGGGGACGGCTGGGGCCAACGTCCTGACTTTC

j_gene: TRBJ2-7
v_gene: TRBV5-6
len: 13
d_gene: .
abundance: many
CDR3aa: CASSLGAGSEQYF
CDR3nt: TGTGCCAGCAGCTTGGGGGCGGGAAGCGAGCAGTACTTC

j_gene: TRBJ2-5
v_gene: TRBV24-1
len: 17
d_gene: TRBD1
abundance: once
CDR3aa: CATSDPRDRGLGETQYF
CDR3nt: TGTGCCACCAGTGATCCCAGGGACAGGGGGCTCGGAGAGACCCAGTACTTC